This is a list of T cell receptor beta chains from one sample in a study of T-cell memory formation after mild COVID-19. TCRdb processed the 5' RACE reads anew with MiXCR; each CDR3 protein has one entry. The sample has roughly 550,000 distinct CDR3 sequences, just over 20% seen once. The sequenced sample was PBMCs or a T cell subset sorted from them (not recorded which). These receptors originate from an adult woman who had mild COVID-19 (a few samples of this study predate the infection). Cell type and time point are not known. Each CDR3 is given with its conserved first and last residue. A D gene is named only where the DNA matches it firmly. Where a row states a size, it is once, few, many or the class of an expanded clone; other rows omit it.

V: TRBV12-5
size: .
J: TRBJ1-2
D: .
CDR3: CASRWGQGYYGYTF
DNA: TGTGCTAGTAGGTGGGGACAAGGATACTATGGCTACACCTTC

V: TRBV12-3/TRBV12-4
size: few
J: TRBJ2-3
D: .
CDR3: CASSTQLGSSTDTQYF
DNA: TGTGCCAGCAGTACCCAGTTGGGTTCGTCCACAGATACGCAGTATTTT

V: TRBV12-3/TRBV12-4
size: many
J: TRBJ2-1
D: TRBD2
CDR3: CASSTGYGGTYNEQFF
DNA: TGTGCCAGCAGCACAGGCTACGGGGGGACCTACAATGAGCAGTTCTTC

V: TRBV6-2/TRBV6-3
size: many
J: TRBJ2-1
D: TRBD2
CDR3: CASRWGAGRSSYNEQFF
DNA: TGTGCCAGCAGGTGGGGAGCGGGGCGTAGCTCCTACAATGAGCAGTTCTTC

V: TRBV7-2
size: few
J: TRBJ2-6
D: TRBD1
CDR3: CASSPRTGLGRSGANVLTF
DNA: TGTGCCAGCAGCCCAAGGACAGGGCTAGGGCGATCTGGGGCCAACGTCCTGACTTTC

V: TRBV18
size: .
J: TRBJ2-3
D: TRBD1
CDR3: CASSPSRGSTDTQYF
DNA: TGTGCCAGCTCACCAAGCAGGGGGAGCACAGATACGCAGTATTTT

V: TRBV20-1
size: few
J: TRBJ2-7
D: .
CDR3: CSASGGIYSYEQYF
DNA: TGCAGTGCTAGCGGCGGTATTTACTCCTACGAGCAGTACTTC

V: TRBV9
size: few
J: TRBJ2-1
D: .
CDR3: CASSVDGGNVEQFF
DNA: TGTGCCAGCAGCGTAGACGGCGGGAATGTTGAGCAGTTCTTC

V: TRBV12-5
size: once
J: TRBJ2-3
D: .
CDR3: CASAKYDTQYF
DNA: TGTGCTAGTGCCAAGTACGATACGCAGTATTTT

V: TRBV10-3
size: .
J: TRBJ2-7
D: .
CDR3: CAIRPDTGPGAYEQYF
DNA: TGTGCCATCAGACCAGATACCGGCCCTGGCGCTTACGAGCAGTACTTC

V: TRBV4-3
size: many
J: TRBJ1-5
D: .
CDR3: CASSQDWNQPQHF
DNA: TGCGCCAGCAGCCAAGATTGGAATCAGCCCCAGCATTTT

V: TRBV6-6
size: few
J: TRBJ2-3
D: .
CDR3: CASSYSTLSDTQYF
DNA: TGTGCCAGCAGTTACTCTACATTGTCAGATACGCAGTATTTT

V: TRBV4-2
size: few
J: TRBJ2-7
D: TRBD1
CDR3: CASTLTEGQGAYEQYF
DNA: TGTGCCAGCACCCTCACCGAGGGACAGGGGGCATACGAGCAGTACTTC

V: TRBV29-1
size: .
J: TRBJ2-7
D: .
CDR3: CSALGETTTYEQYF
DNA: TGCAGCGCCCTAGGGGAGACTACAACCTACGAGCAGTACTTC

V: TRBV12-3/TRBV12-4
size: .
J: TRBJ2-7
D: .
CDR3: CASTSSNSYEQYF
DNA: TGTGCCAGCACCTCGTCGAACTCCTACGAGCAGTACTTC

V: TRBV11-1
size: .
J: TRBJ2-1
D: TRBD2
CDR3: CASSTIAGRANNEQFF
DNA: TGTGCCAGCAGCACCATAGCGGGAAGAGCAAACAATGAGCAGTTCTTC

V: TRBV5-1
size: .
J: TRBJ2-7
D: TRBD2
CDR3: CASSHTPLAGGVQSSYEQYF
DNA: TGCGCCAGCAGCCACACTCCACTAGCGGGGGGCGTTCAGAGCTCCTACGAGCAGTACTTC

V: TRBV20-1
size: few
J: TRBJ2-2
D: TRBD2
CDR3: CSARDHILAGANTGELFF
DNA: TGCAGTGCTAGAGACCACATACTAGCGGGGGCGAACACCGGGGAGCTGTTTTTT

V: TRBV3-1
size: once
J: TRBJ2-7
D: .
CDR3: CASSQGGGHPYEQYF
DNA: TGTGCCAGCAGCCAGGGTGGAGGGCACCCCTACGAGCAGTACTTC

V: TRBV24-1
size: few
J: TRBJ2-2
D: .
CDR3: CATSAYTGELFF
DNA: TGTGCCACCAGTGCATACACCGGGGAGCTGTTTTTT

V: TRBV7-2
size: .
J: TRBJ1-6
D: .
CDR3: CASSPARGQYPLHF
DNA: TGTGCCAGCAGCCCAGCCAGGGGTCAGTACCCCCTCCACTTT

V: TRBV7-9
size: few
J: TRBJ2-1
D: TRBD1
CDR3: CASSLDPLDRLDNEQFF
DNA: TGTGCCAGCAGCTTAGATCCTCTGGACAGGTTGGACAATGAGCAGTTCTTC

V: TRBV29-1
size: once
J: TRBJ2-7
D: .
CDR3: CSALANEQYF
DNA: TGCAGCGCCCTCGCCAACGAGCAGTACTTC

V: TRBV7-9
size: few
J: TRBJ1-1
D: .
CDR3: CASSSPSRGGAEAFF
DNA: TGTGCCAGCAGCTCGCCCTCCCGAGGAGGGGCTGAAGCTTTCTTT

V: TRBV4-2
size: .
J: TRBJ2-1
D: TRBD2
CDR3: CASSYRTSGYNEQFF
DNA: TGTGCCAGCAGCTACCGGACTAGCGGTTACAATGAGCAGTTCTTC

V: TRBV5-1
size: .
J: TRBJ1-2
D: .
CDR3: CASSLSGVNNYGYTF
DNA: TGCGCCAGCAGCTTGTCAGGGGTTAATAACTATGGCTACACCTTC

V: TRBV18
size: few
J: TRBJ2-5
D: .
CDR3: CASSPAPNPKETQYF
DNA: TGTGCCAGCTCACCAGCGCCAAACCCTAAAGAGACCCAGTACTTC

V: TRBV4-1
size: .
J: TRBJ2-2
D: .
CDR3: CASSQVHLTGELFF
DNA: TGCGCCAGCAGCCAAGTCCACCTTACCGGGGAGCTGTTTTTT

V: TRBV7-6
size: .
J: TRBJ1-3
D: .
CDR3: CASSLEAGAGHSGNTIYF
DNA: TGTGCCAGCAGCTTAGAGGCTGGGGCAGGACACTCTGGAAACACCATATATTTT

V: TRBV6-2/TRBV6-3
size: .
J: TRBJ2-5
D: TRBD2
CDR3: CASSYVGGETQYF
DNA: TGTGCCAGCAGTTACGTGGGAGGGGAGACCCAGTACTTC

V: TRBV5-8
size: few
J: TRBJ2-3
D: .
CDR3: CASSKGRIRTDTQYF
DNA: TGTGCCAGCAGCAAGGGACGGATACGCACAGATACGCAGTATTTT

V: TRBV20-1
size: .
J: TRBJ2-7
D: TRBD1
CDR3: CSAERQGPSEQYF
DNA: TGCAGTGCTGAGCGACAGGGTCCCTCCGAGCAGTACTTC

V: TRBV29-1
size: few
J: TRBJ2-3
D: TRBD2
CDR3: CSVTPTGLDSTDTQYF
DNA: TGCAGCGTAACGCCGACGGGACTAGATAGCACAGATACGCAGTATTTT

V: TRBV4-2
size: .
J: TRBJ2-1
D: .
CDR3: CASSQDLDTAREQFF
DNA: TGTGCCAGCAGCCAAGATCTCGACACTGCTCGGGAGCAGTTCTTC

V: TRBV5-1
size: .
J: TRBJ1-2
D: .
CDR3: CASSLGAAANYGYTF
DNA: TGCGCCAGCAGCCTTGGAGCAGCTGCTAACTATGGCTACACCTTC

V: TRBV20-1
size: .
J: TRBJ2-3
D: .
CDR3: CSASGTHASTDTQYF
DNA: TGCAGTGCCTCCGGGACGCATGCAAGCACAGATACGCAGTATTTT

V: TRBV30
size: .
J: TRBJ2-2
D: TRBD2
CDR3: CAWRGPGLAGEGELFF
DNA: TGTGCCTGGAGGGGGCCGGGACTAGCGGGGGAAGGGGAGCTGTTTTTT

V: TRBV19
size: few
J: TRBJ2-7
D: .
CDR3: CASSRSPGHPQYEQYF
DNA: TGTGCCAGTAGTCGATCCCCGGGACACCCGCAGTACGAGCAGTACTTC

V: TRBV27
size: few
J: TRBJ2-7
D: TRBD2
CDR3: CASSISGGDFAYEQYF
DNA: TGTGCCAGCAGTATAAGCGGGGGTGATTTCGCCTACGAGCAGTACTTC

V: TRBV7-9
size: few
J: TRBJ1-1
D: .
CDR3: CASSDTPNTEAFF
DNA: TGTGCCAGCAGCGATACACCGAACACTGAAGCTTTCTTT

V: TRBV11-2
size: .
J: TRBJ1-1
D: .
CDR3: CASSFGTFMNTEAFF
DNA: TGTGCCAGCAGCTTTGGGACGTTCATGAACACTGAAGCTTTCTTT

V: TRBV7-9
size: .
J: TRBJ2-5
D: TRBD2
CDR3: CASSQTSGGLRETQYF
DNA: TGTGCCAGCAGCCAAACTAGCGGGGGCCTTCGAGAGACCCAGTACTTC

V: TRBV3-1
size: few
J: TRBJ2-5
D: .
CDR3: CASSQVETQYF
DNA: TGTGCCAGCAGCCAAGTCGAGACCCAGTACTTC

V: TRBV12-3/TRBV12-4
size: .
J: TRBJ2-5
D: TRBD1
CDR3: CASSAGQASQETQYF
DNA: TGTGCCAGCAGCGCCGGACAGGCTTCCCAAGAGACCCAGTACTTC

V: TRBV7-2
size: many
J: TRBJ2-3
D: .
CDR3: CASSFGPSTDTQYF
DNA: TGTGCCAGCAGCTTTGGACCTTCCACAGATACGCAGTATTTT

V: TRBV18
size: few
J: TRBJ1-1
D: TRBD1
CDR3: CASAVTGGSTEAFF
DNA: TGTGCCAGCGCCGTGACAGGGGGCAGTACTGAAGCTTTCTTT

V: TRBV11-2
size: .
J: TRBJ1-1
D: .
CDR3: CASSPPLRTMNTEAFF
DNA: TGTGCCAGCAGCCCCCCCCTGCGGACTATGAACACTGAAGCTTTCTTT

V: TRBV7-3
size: .
J: TRBJ1-1
D: .
CDR3: CASSVGTYTEAFF
DNA: TGTGCCAGCAGCGTAGGGACTTACACTGAAGCTTTCTTT

V: TRBV27
size: .
J: TRBJ1-1
D: .
CDR3: CASSLLGTNTEAFF
DNA: TGTGCCAGCAGTTTATTGGGGACCAACACTGAAGCTTTCTTT

V: TRBV7-9
size: many
J: TRBJ2-7
D: TRBD1
CDR3: CASSLGDRGYYEQYF
DNA: TGTGCCAGCAGCTTAGGGGACAGGGGATACTACGAGCAGTACTTC

V: TRBV7-6
size: .
J: TRBJ1-3
D: .
CDR3: CASSLGTGTQTGNTIYF
DNA: TGTGCCAGCAGCTTAGGTACCGGGACTCAAACTGGAAACACCATATATTTT

V: TRBV24-1
size: many
J: TRBJ2-1
D: TRBD2
CDR3: CATSDRTSGRGSYNEQFF
DNA: TGTGCCACCAGTGATCGGACTAGCGGGAGAGGGTCCTACAATGAGCAGTTCTTC

V: TRBV3-1
size: few
J: TRBJ2-7
D: .
CDR3: CASSQDPGGSEQYF
DNA: TGTGCCAGCAGCCAAGACCCGGGGGGCTCCGAGCAGTACTTC

V: TRBV5-1
size: many
J: TRBJ2-1
D: TRBD1
CDR3: CASSSRQGDNEQFF
DNA: TGCGCCAGCAGCTCCCGACAGGGCGACAATGAGCAGTTCTTC

V: TRBV28
size: many
J: TRBJ2-2
D: TRBD2
CDR3: CASSLAGGSSGELFF
DNA: TGTGCCAGCAGTTTAGCGGGAGGTTCCAGCGGGGAGCTGTTTTTT

V: TRBV24-1
size: few
J: TRBJ1-5
D: .
CDR3: CATSDSGVGNQPQHF
DNA: TGTGCCACCAGTGATTCGGGGGTGGGCAATCAGCCCCAGCATTTT

V: TRBV7-2
size: many
J: TRBJ2-3
D: .
CDR3: CASSLASTDTQYF
DNA: TGTGCCAGCAGCTTAGCCAGCACAGATACGCAGTATTTT

V: TRBV11-2
size: many
J: TRBJ2-3
D: .
CDR3: CASSRGQSTDTQYF
DNA: TGTGCCAGCAGCCGCGGGCAGAGCACAGATACGCAGTATTTT

V: TRBV4-2
size: .
J: TRBJ2-5
D: .
CDR3: CASSLTLGGETQYF
DNA: TGTGCCAGCAGCCTAACCCTAGGAGGAGAGACCCAGTACTTC